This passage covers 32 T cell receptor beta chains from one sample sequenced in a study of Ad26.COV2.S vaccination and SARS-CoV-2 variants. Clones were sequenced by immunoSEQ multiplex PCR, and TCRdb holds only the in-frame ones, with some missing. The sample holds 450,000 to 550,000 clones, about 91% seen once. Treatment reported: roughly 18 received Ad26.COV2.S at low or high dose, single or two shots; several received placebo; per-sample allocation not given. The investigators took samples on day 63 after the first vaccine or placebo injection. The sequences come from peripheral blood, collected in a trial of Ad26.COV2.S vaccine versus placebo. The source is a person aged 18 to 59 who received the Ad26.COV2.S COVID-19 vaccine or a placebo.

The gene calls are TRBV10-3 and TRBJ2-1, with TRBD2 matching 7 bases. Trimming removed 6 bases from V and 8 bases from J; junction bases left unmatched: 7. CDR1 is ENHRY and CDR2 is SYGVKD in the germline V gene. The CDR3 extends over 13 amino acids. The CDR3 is CAIRGGGSDEQFF. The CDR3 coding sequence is TGTGCCATCAGGGGTGGCGGGAGTGATGAGCAGTTCTTC.

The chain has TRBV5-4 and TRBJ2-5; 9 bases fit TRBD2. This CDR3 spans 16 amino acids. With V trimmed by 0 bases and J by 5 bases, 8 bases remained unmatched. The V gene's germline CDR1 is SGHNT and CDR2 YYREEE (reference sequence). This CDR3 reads CASSLGTRGGEETQYF. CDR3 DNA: TGTGCCAGCAGCTTGGGGACGCGGGGGGGTGAGGAGACCCAGTACTTC.

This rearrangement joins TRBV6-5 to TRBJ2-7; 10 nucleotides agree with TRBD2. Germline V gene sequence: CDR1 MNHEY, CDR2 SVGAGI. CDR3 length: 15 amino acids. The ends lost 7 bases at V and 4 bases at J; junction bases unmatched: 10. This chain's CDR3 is CASTQRASGSYEQYF. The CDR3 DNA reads TGTGCCAGCACCCAACGGGCTAGCGGGAGTTACGAGCAGTACTTC.

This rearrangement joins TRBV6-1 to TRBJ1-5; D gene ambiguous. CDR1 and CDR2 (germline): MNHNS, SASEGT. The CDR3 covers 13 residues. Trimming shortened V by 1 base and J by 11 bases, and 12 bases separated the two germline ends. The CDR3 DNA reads TGTGCCAGCAGTGAAGACGGCACGGTGGCCCAGCATTTT. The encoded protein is CASSEDGTVAQHF.

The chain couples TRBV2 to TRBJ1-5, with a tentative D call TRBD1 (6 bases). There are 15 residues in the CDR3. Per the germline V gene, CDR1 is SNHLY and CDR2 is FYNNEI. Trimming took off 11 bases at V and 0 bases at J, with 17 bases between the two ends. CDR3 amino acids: CASARQAYSNQPQHF. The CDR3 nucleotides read TGTGCCTCCGCCAGACAGGCGTATAGCAATCAGCCCCAGCATTTT. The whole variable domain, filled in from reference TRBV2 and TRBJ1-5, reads EPEVTQTPSHQVTQMGQEVILRCVPISNHLYFYWYRQILGQKVEFLVSFYNNEISEKSEIFDDQFSVERPDGSNFTLKIRSTKLEDSAMYFCASARQAYSNQPQHFGDGTRLSIL.

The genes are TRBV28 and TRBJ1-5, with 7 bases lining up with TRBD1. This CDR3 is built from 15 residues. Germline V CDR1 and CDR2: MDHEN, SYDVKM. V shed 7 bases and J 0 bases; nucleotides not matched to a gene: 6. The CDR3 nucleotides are TGTGCCAGCAAAGGGGCAGGGGGTAGCAATCAGCCCCAGCATTTT. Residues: CASKGAGGSNQPQHF.

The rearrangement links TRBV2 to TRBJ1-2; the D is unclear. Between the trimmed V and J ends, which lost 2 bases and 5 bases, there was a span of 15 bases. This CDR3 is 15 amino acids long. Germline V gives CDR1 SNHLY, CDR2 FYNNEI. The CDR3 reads CASSELGGGGYGYTF. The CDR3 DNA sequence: TGTGCCAGCAGTGAATTGGGAGGAGGAGGGTATGGCTACACCTTC.

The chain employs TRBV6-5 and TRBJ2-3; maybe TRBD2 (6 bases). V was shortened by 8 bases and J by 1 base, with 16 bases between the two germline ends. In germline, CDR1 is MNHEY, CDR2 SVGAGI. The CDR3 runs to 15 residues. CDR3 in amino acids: CASGGGQFRTDTQYF. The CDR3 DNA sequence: TGTGCCAGCGGCGGAGGGCAGTTTCGCACAGATACGCAGTATTTT.

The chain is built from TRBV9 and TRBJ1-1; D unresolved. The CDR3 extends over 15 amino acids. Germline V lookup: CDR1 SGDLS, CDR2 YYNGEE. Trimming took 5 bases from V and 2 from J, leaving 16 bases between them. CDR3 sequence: CASSPPRAHNTEAFF. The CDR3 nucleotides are TGTGCCAGCAGTCCTCCTCGGGCCCACAACACTGAAGCTTTCTTT.

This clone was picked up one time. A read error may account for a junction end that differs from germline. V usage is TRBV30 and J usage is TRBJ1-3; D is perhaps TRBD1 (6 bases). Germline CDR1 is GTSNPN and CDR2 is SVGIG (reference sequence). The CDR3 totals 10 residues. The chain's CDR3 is CAWSVGNRDF. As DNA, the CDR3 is TGTGCCTGGAGTGTAGGTAACAGGGATTTT.

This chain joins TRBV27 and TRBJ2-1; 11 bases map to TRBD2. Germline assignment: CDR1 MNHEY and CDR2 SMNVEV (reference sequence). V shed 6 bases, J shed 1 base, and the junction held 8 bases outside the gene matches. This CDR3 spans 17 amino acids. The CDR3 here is CASSTLTSGGSYNEQFF. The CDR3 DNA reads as TGTGCCAGCAGCACTCTAACTAGCGGGGGTTCCTACAATGAGCAGTTCTTC.

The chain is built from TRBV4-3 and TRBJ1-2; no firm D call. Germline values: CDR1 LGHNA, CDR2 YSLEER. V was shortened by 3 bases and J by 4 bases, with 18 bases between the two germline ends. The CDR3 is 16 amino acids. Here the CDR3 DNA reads TGCGCCAGCAGCCATTCCTTAGAGGGAGCAACCTATGGCTACACCTTC. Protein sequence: CASSHSLEGATYGYTF.

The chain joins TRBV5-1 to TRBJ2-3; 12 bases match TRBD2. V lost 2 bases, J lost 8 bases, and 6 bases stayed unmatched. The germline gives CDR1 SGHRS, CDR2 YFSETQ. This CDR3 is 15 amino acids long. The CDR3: CASSLQTSGGITQYF. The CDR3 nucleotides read TGCGCCAGCAGCTTACAGACTAGCGGGGGTATTACGCAGTATTTT.

CDR3: CASSLDRSNIQYF. The CDR3 coding sequence is TGCGCCAGCAGCTTGGATCGGTCTAACATTCAGTACTTC. V is TRBV5-1 and J is TRBJ2-4; no firm D call. Trimming cost V 0 bases and J 7 bases, with 8 bases left between them. Germline CDR1 is SGHRS and CDR2 is YFSETQ. The CDR3 contains 13 residues.

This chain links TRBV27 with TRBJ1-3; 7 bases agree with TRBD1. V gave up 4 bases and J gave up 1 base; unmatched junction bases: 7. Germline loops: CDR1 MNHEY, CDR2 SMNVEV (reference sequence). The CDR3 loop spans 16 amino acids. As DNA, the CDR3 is TGTGCCAGCAGTTCCTCCGGGACAGATTCTGGAAACACCATATATTTT. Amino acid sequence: CASSSSGTDSGNTIYF.

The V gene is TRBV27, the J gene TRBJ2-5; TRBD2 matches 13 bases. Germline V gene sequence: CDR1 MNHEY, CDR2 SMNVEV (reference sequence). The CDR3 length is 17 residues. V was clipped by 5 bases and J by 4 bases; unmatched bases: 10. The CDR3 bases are TGTGCCAGCAGTCCCTTCTCCGGACTAGCGGGAGTAGAGACCCAGTACTTC. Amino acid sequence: CASSPFSGLAGVETQYF.

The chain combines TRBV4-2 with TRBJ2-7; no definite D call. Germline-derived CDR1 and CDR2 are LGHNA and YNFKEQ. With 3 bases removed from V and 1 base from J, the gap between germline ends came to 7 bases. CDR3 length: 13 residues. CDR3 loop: CASSQSVSYEQYF. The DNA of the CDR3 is TGTGCCAGCAGCCAGTCGGTGTCCTACGAGCAGTACTTC.

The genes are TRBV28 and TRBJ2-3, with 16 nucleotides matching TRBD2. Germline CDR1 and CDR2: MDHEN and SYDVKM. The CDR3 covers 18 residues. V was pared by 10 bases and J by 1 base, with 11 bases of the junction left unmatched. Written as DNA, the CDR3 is TGTGCCACCAGGTACGGGACTAGCGGGGGGGCGGGCACAGATACGCAGTATTTT. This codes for CATRYGTSGGAGTDTQYF.

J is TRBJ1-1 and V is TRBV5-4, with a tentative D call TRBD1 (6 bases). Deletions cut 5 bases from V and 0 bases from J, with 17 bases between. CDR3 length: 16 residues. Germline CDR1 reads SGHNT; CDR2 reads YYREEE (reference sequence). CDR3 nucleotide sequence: TGTGCCAGCAGACTCCGGGGGGGGGCGCTGAACACTGAAGCTTTCTTT. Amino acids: CASRLRGGALNTEAFF.

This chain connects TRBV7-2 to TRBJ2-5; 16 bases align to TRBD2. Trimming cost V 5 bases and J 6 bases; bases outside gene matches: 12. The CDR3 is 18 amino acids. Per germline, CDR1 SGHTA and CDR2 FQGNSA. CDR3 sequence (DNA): TGTGCCAGCAGCCTTTCGCCGGGACTAGCGGGAGGGCCTAAGACCCAGTACTTC. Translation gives CASSLSPGLAGGPKTQYF.

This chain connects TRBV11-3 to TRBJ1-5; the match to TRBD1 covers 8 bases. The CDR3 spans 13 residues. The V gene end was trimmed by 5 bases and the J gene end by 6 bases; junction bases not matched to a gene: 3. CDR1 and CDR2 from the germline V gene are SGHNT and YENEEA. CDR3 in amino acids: CASSQGASQPQHF. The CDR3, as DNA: TGTGCCAGCAGCCAGGGGGCCAGTCAGCCCCAGCATTTT.

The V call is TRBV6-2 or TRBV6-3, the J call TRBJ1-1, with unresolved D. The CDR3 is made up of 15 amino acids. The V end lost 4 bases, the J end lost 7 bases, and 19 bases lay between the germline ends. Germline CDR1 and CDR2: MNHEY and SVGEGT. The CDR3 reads CASSSSTPSVYEAFF. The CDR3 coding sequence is TGTGCCAGCAGTTCTAGTACACCATCGGTCTATGAAGCTTTCTTT.

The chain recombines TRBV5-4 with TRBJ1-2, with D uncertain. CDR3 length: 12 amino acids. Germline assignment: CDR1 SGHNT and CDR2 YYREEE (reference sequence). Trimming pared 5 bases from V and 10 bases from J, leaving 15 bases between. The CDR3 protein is CASSWDGLLYTF. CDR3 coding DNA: TGTGCCAGCAGTTGGGATGGGCTGCTCTACACCTTC.

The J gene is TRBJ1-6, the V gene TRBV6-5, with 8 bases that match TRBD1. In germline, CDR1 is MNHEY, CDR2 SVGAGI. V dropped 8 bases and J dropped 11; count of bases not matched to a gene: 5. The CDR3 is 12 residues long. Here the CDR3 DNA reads TGTGCCAGCCAACGACAGGGGCCACCCCTCCACTTT. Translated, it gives CASQRQGPPLHF.

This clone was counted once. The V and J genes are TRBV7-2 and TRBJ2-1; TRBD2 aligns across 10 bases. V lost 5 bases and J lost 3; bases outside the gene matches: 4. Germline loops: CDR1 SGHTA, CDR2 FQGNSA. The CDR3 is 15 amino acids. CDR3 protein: CASSPTSGNYNEQFF. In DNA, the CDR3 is TGTGCCAGCAGCCCTACTAGCGGGAACTACAATGAGCAGTTCTTC.

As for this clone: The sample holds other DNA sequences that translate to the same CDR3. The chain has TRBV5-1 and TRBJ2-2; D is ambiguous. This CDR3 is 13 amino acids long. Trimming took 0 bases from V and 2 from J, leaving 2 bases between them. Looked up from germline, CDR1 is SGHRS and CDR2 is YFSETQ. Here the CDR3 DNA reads TGCGCCAGCAGCTTGGCCAACACCGGGGAGCTGTTTTTT. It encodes CASSLANTGELFF.

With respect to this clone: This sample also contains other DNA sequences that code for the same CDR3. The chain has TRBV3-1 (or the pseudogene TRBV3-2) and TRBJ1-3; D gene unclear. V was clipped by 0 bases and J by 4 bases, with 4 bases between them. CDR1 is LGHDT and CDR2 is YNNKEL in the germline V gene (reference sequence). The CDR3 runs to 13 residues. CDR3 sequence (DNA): TGTGCCAGCAGCCAAGATCTGGGAAACACCATATATTTT. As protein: CASSQDLGNTIYF.

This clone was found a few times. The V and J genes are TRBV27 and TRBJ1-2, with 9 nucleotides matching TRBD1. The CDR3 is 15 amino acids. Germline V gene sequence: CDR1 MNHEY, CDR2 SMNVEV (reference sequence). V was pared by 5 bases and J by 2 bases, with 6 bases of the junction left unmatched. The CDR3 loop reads CASSPAGTGNYGYTF. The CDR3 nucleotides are TGTGCCAGCAGTCCAGCCGGGACAGGGAACTATGGCTACACCTTC.

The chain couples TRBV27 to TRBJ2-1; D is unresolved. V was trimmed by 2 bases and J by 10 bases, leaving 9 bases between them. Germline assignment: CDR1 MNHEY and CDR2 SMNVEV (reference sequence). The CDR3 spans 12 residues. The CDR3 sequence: CASSLRIGEQFF. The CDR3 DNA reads TGTGCCAGCAGTTTAAGGATAGGGGAGCAGTTCTTC.

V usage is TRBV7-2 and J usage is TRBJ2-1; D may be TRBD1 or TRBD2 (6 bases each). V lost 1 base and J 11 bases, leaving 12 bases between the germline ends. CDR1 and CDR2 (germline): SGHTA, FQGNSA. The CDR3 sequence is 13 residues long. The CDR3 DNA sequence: TGTGCCAGCAGCTTAGTCGGGGGCTCCCAGCAGTTCTTC. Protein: CASSLVGGSQQFF.

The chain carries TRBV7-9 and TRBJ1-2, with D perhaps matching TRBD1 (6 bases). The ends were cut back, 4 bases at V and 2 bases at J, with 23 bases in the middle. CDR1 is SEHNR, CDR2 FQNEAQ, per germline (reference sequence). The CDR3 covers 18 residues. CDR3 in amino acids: CASSSTGGKLTGNYGYTF. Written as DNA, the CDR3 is TGTGCCAGCAGCTCAACTGGGGGCAAATTGACGGGGAACTATGGCTACACCTTC.

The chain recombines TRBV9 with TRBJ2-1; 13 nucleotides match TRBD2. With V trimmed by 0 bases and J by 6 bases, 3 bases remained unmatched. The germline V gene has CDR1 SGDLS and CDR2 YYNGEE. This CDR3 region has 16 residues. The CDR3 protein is CASSVVGTSGTNEQFF. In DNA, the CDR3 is TGTGCCAGCAGCGTAGTAGGGACTAGCGGGACCAATGAGCAGTTCTTC.